The TCR beta chain described here comes from a study of T cell changes during pregnancy in multiple sclerosis. Libraries were prepared by immunoSEQ multiplex PCR; TCRdb keeps only in-frame clonotypes and omits some of them. The sample yields about 50,000 clones, around 94% seen once. Germline CDR1 is SGDLS and CDR2 is YYNGEE. The length of the CDR3 is 14 residues. V trimming: 3 bases; J trimming: 4 bases; junction bases outside the gene matches: 6. The sequenced sample was CD4+ T cells from peripheral blood mononuclear cells, obtained in the third trimester of pregnancy. This chain links TRBV9 with TRBJ2-5; 7 bases are a match to TRBD1. This clonotype originated in a female donor with multiple sclerosis, enrolled in a pregnancy study. The CDR3 sequence is CASSAEGTVETQYF. The CDR3 DNA follows: TGTGCCAGCAGCGCCGAGGGGACAGTAGAGACCCAGTACTTC.